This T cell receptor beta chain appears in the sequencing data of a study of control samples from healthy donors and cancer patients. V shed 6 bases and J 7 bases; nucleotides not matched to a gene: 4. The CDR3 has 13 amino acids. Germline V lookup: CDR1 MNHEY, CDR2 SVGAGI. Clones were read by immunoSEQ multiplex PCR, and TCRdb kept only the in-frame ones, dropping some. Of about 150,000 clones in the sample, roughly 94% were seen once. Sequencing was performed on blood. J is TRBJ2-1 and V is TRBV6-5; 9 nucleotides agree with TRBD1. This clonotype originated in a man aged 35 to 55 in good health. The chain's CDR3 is CASRDRGGNEQFF. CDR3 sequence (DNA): TGTGCCAGCAGGGACAGGGGCGGGAATGAGCAGTTCTTC.